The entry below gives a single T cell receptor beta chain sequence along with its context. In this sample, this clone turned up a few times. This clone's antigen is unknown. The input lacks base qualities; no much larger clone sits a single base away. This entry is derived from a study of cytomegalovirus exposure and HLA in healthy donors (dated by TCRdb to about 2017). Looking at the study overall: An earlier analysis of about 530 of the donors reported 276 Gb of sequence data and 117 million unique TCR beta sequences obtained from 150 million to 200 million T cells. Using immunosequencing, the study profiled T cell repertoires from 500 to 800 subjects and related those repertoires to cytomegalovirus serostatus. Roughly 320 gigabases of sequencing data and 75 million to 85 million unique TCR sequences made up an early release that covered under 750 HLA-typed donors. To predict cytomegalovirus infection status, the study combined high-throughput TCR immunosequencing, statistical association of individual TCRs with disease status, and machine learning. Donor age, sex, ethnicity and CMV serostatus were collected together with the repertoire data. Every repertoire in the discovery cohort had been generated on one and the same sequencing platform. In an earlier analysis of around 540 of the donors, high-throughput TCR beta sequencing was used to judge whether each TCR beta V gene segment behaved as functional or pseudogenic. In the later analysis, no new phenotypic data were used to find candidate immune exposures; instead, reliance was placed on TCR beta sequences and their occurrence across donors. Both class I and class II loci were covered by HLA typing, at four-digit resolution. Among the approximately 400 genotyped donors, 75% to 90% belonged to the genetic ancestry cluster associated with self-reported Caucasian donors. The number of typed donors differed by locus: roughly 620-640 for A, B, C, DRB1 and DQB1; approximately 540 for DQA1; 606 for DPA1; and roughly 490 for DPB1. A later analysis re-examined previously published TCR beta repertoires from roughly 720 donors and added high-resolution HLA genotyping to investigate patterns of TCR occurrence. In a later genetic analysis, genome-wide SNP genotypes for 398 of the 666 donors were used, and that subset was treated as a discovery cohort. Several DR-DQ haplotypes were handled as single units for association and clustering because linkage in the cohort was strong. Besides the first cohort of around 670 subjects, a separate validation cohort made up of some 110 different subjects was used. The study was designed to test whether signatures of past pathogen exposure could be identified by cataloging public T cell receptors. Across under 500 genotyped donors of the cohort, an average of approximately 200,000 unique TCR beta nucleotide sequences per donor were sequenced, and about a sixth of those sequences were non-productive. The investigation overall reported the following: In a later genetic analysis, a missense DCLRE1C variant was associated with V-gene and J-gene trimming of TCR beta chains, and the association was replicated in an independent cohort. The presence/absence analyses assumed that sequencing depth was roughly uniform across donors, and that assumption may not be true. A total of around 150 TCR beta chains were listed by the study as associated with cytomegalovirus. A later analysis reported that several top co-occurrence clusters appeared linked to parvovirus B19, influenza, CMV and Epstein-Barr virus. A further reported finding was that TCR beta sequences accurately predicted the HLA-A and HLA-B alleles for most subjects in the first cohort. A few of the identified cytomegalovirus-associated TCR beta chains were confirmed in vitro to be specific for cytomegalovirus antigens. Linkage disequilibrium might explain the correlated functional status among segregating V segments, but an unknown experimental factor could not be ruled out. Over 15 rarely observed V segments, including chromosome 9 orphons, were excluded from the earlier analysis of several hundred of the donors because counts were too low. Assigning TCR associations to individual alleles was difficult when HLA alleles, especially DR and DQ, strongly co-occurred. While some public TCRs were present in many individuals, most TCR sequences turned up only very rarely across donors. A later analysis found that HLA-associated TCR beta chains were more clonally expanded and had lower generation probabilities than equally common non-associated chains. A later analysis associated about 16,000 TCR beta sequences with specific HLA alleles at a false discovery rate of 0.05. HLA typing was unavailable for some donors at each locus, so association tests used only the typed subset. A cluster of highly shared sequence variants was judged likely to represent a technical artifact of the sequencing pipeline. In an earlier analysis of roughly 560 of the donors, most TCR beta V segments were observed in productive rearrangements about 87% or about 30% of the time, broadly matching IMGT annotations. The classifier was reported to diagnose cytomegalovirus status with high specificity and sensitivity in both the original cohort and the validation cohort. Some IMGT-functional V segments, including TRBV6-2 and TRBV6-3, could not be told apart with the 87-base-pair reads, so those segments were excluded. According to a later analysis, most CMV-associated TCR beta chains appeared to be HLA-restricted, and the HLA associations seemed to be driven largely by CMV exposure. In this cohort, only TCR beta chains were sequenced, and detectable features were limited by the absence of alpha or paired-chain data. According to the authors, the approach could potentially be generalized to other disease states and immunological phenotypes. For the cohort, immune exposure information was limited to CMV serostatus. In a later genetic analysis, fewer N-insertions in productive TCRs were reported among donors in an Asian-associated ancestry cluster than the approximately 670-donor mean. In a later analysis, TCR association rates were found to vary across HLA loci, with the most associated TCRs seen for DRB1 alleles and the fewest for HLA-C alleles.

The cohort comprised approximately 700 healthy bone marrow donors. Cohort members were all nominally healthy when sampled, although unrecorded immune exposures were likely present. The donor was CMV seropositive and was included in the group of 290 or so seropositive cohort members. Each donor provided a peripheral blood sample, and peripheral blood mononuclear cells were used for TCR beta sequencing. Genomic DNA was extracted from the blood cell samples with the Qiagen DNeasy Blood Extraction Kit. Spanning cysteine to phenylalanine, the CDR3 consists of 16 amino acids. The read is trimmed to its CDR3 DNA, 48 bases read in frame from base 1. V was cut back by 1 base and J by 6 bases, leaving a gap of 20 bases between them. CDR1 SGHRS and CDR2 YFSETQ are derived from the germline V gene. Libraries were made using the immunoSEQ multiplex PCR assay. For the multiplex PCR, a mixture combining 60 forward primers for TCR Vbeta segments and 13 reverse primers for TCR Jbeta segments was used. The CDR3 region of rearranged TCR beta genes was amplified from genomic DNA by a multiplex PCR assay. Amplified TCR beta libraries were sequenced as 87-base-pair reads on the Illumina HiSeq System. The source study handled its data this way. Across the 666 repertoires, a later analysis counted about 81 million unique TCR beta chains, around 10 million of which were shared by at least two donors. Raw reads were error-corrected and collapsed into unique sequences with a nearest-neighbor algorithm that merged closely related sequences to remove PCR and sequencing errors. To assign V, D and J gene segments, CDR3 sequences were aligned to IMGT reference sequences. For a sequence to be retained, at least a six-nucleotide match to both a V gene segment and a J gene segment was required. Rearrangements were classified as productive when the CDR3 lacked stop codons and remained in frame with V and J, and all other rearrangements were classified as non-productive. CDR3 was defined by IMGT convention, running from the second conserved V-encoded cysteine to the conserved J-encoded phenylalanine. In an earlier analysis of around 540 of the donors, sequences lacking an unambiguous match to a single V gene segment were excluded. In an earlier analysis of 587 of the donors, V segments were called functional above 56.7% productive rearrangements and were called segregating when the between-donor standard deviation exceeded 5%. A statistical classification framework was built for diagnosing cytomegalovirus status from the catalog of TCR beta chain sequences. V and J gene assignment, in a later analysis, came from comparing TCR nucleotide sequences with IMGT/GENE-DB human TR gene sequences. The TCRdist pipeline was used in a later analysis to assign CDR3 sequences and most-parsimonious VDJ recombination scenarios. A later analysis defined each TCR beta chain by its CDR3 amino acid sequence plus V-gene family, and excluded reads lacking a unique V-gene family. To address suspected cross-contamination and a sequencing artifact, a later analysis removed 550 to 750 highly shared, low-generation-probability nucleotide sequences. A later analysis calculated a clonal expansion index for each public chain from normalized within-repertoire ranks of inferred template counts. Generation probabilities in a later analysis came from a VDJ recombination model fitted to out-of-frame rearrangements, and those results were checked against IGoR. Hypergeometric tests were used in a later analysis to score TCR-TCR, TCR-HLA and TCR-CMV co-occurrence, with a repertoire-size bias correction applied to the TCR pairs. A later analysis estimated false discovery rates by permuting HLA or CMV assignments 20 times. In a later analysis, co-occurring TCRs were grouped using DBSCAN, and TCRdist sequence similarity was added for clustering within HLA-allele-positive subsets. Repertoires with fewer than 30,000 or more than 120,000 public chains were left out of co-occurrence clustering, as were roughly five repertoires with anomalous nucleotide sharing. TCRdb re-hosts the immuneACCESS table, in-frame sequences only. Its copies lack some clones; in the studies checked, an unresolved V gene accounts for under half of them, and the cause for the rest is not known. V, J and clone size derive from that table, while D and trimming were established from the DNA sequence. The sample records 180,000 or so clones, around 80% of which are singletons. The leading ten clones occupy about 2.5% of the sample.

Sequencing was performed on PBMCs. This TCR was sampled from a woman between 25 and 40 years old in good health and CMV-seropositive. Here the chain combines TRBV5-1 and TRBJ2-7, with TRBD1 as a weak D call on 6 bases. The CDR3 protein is CASSLYGTEGVSEQYF. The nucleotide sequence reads TGCGCCAGCAGCTTGTATGGAACAGAGGGGGTTAGCGAGCAGTACTTC.